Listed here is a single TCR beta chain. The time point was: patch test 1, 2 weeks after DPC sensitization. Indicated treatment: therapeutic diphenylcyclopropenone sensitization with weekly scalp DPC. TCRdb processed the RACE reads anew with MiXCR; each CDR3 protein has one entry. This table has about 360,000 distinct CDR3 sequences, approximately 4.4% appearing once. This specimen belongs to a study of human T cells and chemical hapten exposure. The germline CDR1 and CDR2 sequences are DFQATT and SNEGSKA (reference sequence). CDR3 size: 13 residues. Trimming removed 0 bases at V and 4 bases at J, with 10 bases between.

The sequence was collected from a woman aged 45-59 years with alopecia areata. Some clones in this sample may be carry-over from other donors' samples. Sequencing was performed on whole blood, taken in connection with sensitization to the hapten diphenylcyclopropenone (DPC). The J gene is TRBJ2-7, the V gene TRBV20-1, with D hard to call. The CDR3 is CSARDKGPYEQYF. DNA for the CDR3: TGCAGTGCTAGAGATAAAGGGCCTTACGAGCAGTACTTC.